The 5 T cell receptor beta chains presented below share a single source sample, sequenced in a study of spatial heterogeneity in lung cancer (dated by TCRdb to between 2018 and 2021). The library came from 5' RACE. TCRdb lists the instrument as NextSeq 500. The public reads were reprocessed in TCRdb via fastp at Q25 and MiXCR, keeping in-frame beta chains. Identical CDR3 proteins give one entry, which carries the most common genes and DNA. This sample holds 30,000 to 45,000 distinct CDR3 sequences; about 7.7% were observed only once. The ten largest account for 25% to 30% of the sample. The time point label, read with the paper, signifies: sample taken at primary tumor resection. Material: PBMCs, obtained at surgery. These receptors all come from a female donor with early-stage non-small cell lung cancer.

This clonotype was counted many times. The chain is built from TRBV18 and TRBJ1-1, with 11 positions matching TRBD1. Looked up from germline, CDR1 is KGHSH and CDR2 is LQKENI. J gave up 3 bases and V 3 bases, and 3 bases lay outside the gene matches. The CDR3 consists of 15 residues. CDR3 residues: CASSPGTGGDTEAFF. In DNA, the CDR3 is TGTGCCAGCTCACCCGGGACAGGGGGTGACACTGAAGCTTTCTTT.

The V and J genes are TRBV5-1 and TRBJ2-1, with 9 bases aligning to TRBD2. Germline V gene data show CDR1 as SGHRS and CDR2 as YFSETQ. This CDR3 contains 14 residues. The V segment lost 0 bases and the J segment 5 bases; nucleotides outside the gene matches: 0. The CDR3 is CASSLGTSDNEQFF. The DNA of the CDR3 is TGCGCCAGCAGCTTGGGGACTAGCGACAATGAGCAGTTCTTC.

This clonotype was counted at least ten times. The CDR3 region is CASTLSSGGAYEQYF. The CDR3 nucleotides are TGTGCCAGCACCCTAAGTAGCGGGGGGGCCTACGAGCAGTACTTC. The V gene is TRBV11-2, the J gene TRBJ2-7, with 11 bases matching TRBD2. Trimming removed 7 bases from V and 2 bases from J; junction bases left unmatched: 7. Germline lookup yields CDR1 SGHAT and CDR2 FQNNGV. There are 15 residues in the CDR3.

This clonotype was counted ten times or more. The chain links TRBV27 to TRBJ2-1; TRBD1 agrees at 7 bases. Germline V gene lookup returns CDR1 MNHEY and CDR2 SMNVEV (reference sequence). Trimming removed 7 bases from V and 2 bases from J; junction bases left unmatched: 8. The CDR3 runs to 15 residues. CDR3 sequence reads: CASTGTDQPYNEQFF. CDR3 nucleotide sequence: TGTGCCAGCACAGGGACAGACCAGCCCTACAATGAGCAGTTCTTC.

This clonotype was detected ten times or more. This rearrangement joins TRBV7-2 to TRBJ2-1; 13 bases map to TRBD2. CDR1 and CDR2 (germline): SGHTA, FQGNSA. The CDR3 spans 15 residues. J gave up 8 bases and V 5 bases, and 6 bases lay outside the gene matches. The CDR3 region has the DNA TGTGCCAGCAGCGGCCGGACTAGCGGGAGTTATGAGCAGTTCTTC. It is translated as CASSGRTSGSYEQFF.